Below are 21 T cell receptor beta chains sequenced from a single sample in a study of shared clonotypes between healthy human individuals. Profiled with immunoSEQ multiplex PCR; TCRdb holds only in-frame clones, not every one. The table includes hundreds of thousands of clones, roughly 95% detected once. As defined, naive CD8 cells were CD45RO-negative and positively selected for CCR7, with terminally differentiated effector memory CD45RA+ cells excluded. The sequenced sample consisted of naive CD8+ T cells sorted from blood. The origin of the receptors is a woman aged 25 to 39 in good health.

This clone was seen just once. V usage is TRBV12-5 and J usage is TRBJ1-1; 9 bases match TRBD1. The trim removed 5 bases at V and 5 bases at J, leaving 12 bases unmatched. Germline CDR1 LGHNT, CDR2 FRNRAP. The CDR3 is 16 residues long. DNA for the CDR3: TGTGCTAGTGGTGAGGGACAGGGAATAAGGGTGACTGAAGCTTTCTTT. This encodes CASGEGQGIRVTEAFF.

The chain has TRBV29-1 and TRBJ2-1; 8 nucleotides agree with TRBD2. The length of the CDR3 is 18 residues. V was pared by 0 bases and J by 3 bases, with 13 bases of the junction left unmatched. CDR1 is SQVTM and CDR2 is ANQGSEA in the germline V gene. The CDR3 nucleotides are TGCAGCGTTGAAGATCGTCTAAGCACCGCGGGAGGCTACAATGAGCAGTTCTTC. Its translation: CSVEDRLSTAGGYNEQFF.

The chain employs TRBV30 and TRBJ2-7; D is perhaps TRBD2 (5 bases). The germline CDR1 and CDR2 sequences are GTSNPN and SVGIG (reference sequence). This CDR3 is 12 amino acids long. V was pared by 2 bases and J by 5 bases, with 10 bases between. Here the CDR3 DNA reads TGTGCCTGGAGTCCCGCGGGTCACGAGCAGTACTTC. This gives the protein CAWSPAGHEQYF.

This clone has only one observation. V gene TRBV19 combines with J gene TRBJ2-2, with D perhaps matching TRBD2 (5 bases). Germline CDR1 reads LNHDA; CDR2 reads SQIVND (reference sequence). There are 17 residues in the CDR3. Trimming left V 0 bases short and J 4 bases short, with 15 bases between. CDR3 in amino acids: CASSIDRALAGTGELFF. Here the CDR3 DNA reads TGTGCCAGTAGTATAGATCGCGCTCTGGCGGGCACCGGGGAGCTGTTTTTT.

The CDR3 DNA sequence: TGCGCCAGCAGTGAGTACTATGGTCCCTCCCAAGAGACCCAGTACTTC. Protein sequence: CASSEYYGPSQETQYF. The chain has TRBV10-2 and TRBJ2-5; D remains unclear. This CDR3 spans 16 amino acids. The V end lost 1 base, the J end lost 1 base, and 13 bases lay between the germline ends. Germline-derived CDR1 and CDR2 are WSHSY and SAAADI.

This clone was found once. J is TRBJ2-3 and V is TRBV28; D is perhaps TRBD2 (6 bases). The V end was cut by 3 bases, the J end by 1 base, with 11 bases between. The CDR3 consists of 15 residues. CDR1 and CDR2 from the germline V gene are MDHEN and SYDVKM. Here the CDR3 DNA reads TGTGCCAGCAGTTTCCCCCCGGGAGGCACAGATACGCAGTATTTT. Its protein product is CASSFPPGGTDTQYF.

The chain recombines TRBV15 with TRBJ1-1; D might be TRBD1 (5 bases). V dropped 5 bases and J dropped 4 bases, with 17 bases sitting between them. CDR1 is LNHNV and CDR2 is YYDKDF in the germline V gene (reference sequence). There are 15 residues in the CDR3. CDR3 sequence: CATSWFGGGVTEAFF. The CDR3 bases are TGTGCCACCAGCTGGTTCGGAGGAGGGGTCACTGAAGCTTTCTTT. The full variable domain, rest sourced from reference TRBV15 and TRBJ1-1, is DAMVIQNPRYQVTQFGKPVTLSCSQTLNHNVMYWYQQKSSQAPKLLFHYYDKDFNNEADTPDNFQSRRPNTSFCFLDIRSPGLGDTAMYLCATSWFGGGVTEAFFGQGTRLTVV.

CDR3 loop: CASSVLSGTSDTDTQYF. DNA of the CDR3: TGTGCCAGCAGCGTCCTTTCCGGGACTAGTGACACAGATACGCAGTATTTT. J is TRBJ2-3 and V is TRBV9; 8 bases line up with TRBD2. Germline V gene lookup returns CDR1 SGDLS and CDR2 YYNGEE. This CDR3 contains 17 residues. V lost 2 bases and J lost 2; bases outside the gene matches: 10.

The chain has TRBV15 and TRBJ2-4, with TRBD1 identical over 8 bases. The V and J ends lost 5 bases and 5 bases, in that order; junction bases with no gene match: 5. The CDR3 is made up of 14 amino acids. Looked up from germline, CDR1 is LNHNV and CDR2 is YYDKDF (reference sequence). The CDR3 spells CATSAPGQENIQYF. In DNA form, the CDR3 reads TGTGCCACCAGCGCCCCGGGACAGGAAAACATTCAGTACTTC.

This chain joins TRBV9 and TRBJ2-3, with D tentatively TRBD2 (6 bases). Germline V gene data show CDR1 as SGDLS and CDR2 as YYNGEE. The CDR3 has 14 residues. Trimming stripped 2 bases from V and 2 bases from J, with 9 bases between. The chain's CDR3 is CASSVAGITDTQYF. In DNA, the CDR3 is TGTGCCAGCAGCGTTGCGGGGATCACAGATACGCAGTATTTT.

This clone appeared once. The V call is TRBV28, the J call TRBJ2-7; TRBD2 aligns across 10 bases. V lost 7 bases and J lost 2; bases outside the gene matches: 8. Germline V lookup: CDR1 MDHEN, CDR2 SYDVKM. The CDR3 has 15 amino acids. CDR3 sequence reads: CASNDLLAGPYEQYF. The CDR3 DNA reads TGTGCCAGCAACGACCTACTAGCGGGACCCTACGAGCAGTACTTC.

The chain uses TRBV28 and TRBJ2-7; tentatively, D is TRBD2 (5 bases). Trimming cost V 8 bases and J 2 bases, with 13 bases left between them. The CDR3 has 13 amino acids. Per germline, CDR1 MDHEN and CDR2 SYDVKM. The CDR3 bases are TGTGCCAGCGGCGCCGAGGGTACCTACGAGCAGTACTTC. Amino acids: CASGAEGTYEQYF.

V usage is TRBV2 and J usage is TRBJ2-1; no clear D. There are 13 residues in the CDR3. Looked up from germline, CDR1 is SNHLY and CDR2 is FYNNEI. V was pared by 4 bases and J by 3 bases, with 7 bases between. The chain's CDR3 is CASSADGYNEQFF. CDR3 coding DNA: TGTGCCAGCAGTGCCGACGGCTACAATGAGCAGTTCTTC.

The chain recombines TRBV13 with TRBJ2-5; D unclear. This CDR3 spans 13 amino acids. V was shortened by 2 bases and J by 6 bases, with 10 bases between the two germline ends. Looked up from germline, CDR1 is PRHDT and CDR2 is FYEKMQ (reference sequence). The CDR3 sequence is CASSLSSFQTQYF. The CDR3 DNA is TGTGCCAGCAGCTTATCTAGTTTTCAGACCCAGTACTTC.

This chain links TRBV14 with TRBJ2-1; 9 bases are shared with TRBD2. V dropped 0 bases and J dropped 10; count of bases not matched to a gene: 7. This CDR3 region has 15 residues. The germline CDR1 and CDR2 sequences are SGHDN and FVKESK. CDR3: CASSQDLAGAQEQFF. The CDR3 bases are TGTGCCAGCAGCCAAGACTTAGCGGGAGCCCAGGAGCAGTTCTTC.

The V call is TRBV5-6, the J call TRBJ1-1; a weak D match, TRBD1 (6 bases). There are 13 residues in the CDR3. V gave up 0 bases and J gave up 8 bases, with 11 bases separating them. The germline V gene encodes CDR1 SGHDT and CDR2 YYEEEE. The CDR3 is CASSLVGAQEAFF. CDR3 DNA sequence: TGTGCCAGCAGCTTGGTGGGGGCACAGGAAGCTTTCTTT.

This clone appeared a few times. The CDR3 loop reads CASSDLNGYTF. In DNA form, the CDR3 reads TGTGCCAGCAGCGACCTCAATGGCTACACCTTC. This chain joins TRBV7-6 and TRBJ1-2; D unclear. Germline CDR1 SGHVS, CDR2 FNYEAQ. The CDR3 has 11 residues. Deletions cut 5 bases from V and 6 bases from J, with 7 bases between.

CDR3 sequence (DNA): TGTGCCAGCAGCCAAGATGGAGGAGTCTCCTACAATGAGCAGTTCTTC. Its protein is CASSQDGGVSYNEQFF. V gene TRBV4-2 combines with J gene TRBJ2-1; TRBD2 is a possible D gene (5 bases). Germline V gene lookup returns CDR1 LGHNA and CDR2 YNFKEQ. This CDR3 comprises 16 residues. The V and J ends lost 0 bases and 0 bases respectively, with 9 bases between them.

The gene calls are TRBV29-1 and TRBJ2-2, with TRBD2 as a possible D gene (5 bases). Trimming stripped 6 bases from V and 5 bases from J, with 16 bases between. This CDR3 contains 14 residues. CDR1 and CDR2 (germline): SQVTM, ANQGSEA. The CDR3 coding sequence is TGCAGCGTGGGGTCCGTAGGCGGGACCGGGGAGCTGTTTTTT. This sequence encodes CSVGSVGGTGELFF.

This clone was seen only once. CDR3 loop: CASPLYPGETDRDQPQHF. The DNA of the CDR3 is TGCGCCAGCCCTCTTTACCCCGGGGAGACAGACAGAGATCAGCCCCAGCATTTT. The chain recombines TRBV10-1 with TRBJ1-5; D might be TRBD1 (5 bases). The germline V gene has CDR1 WNHNN and CDR2 SYGVQD (reference sequence). The CDR3 has 18 residues. V was pared by 8 bases and J by 5 bases, with 28 bases between.

V usage is TRBV30 and J usage is TRBJ2-1, with 9 nucleotides matching TRBD1. From germline, CDR1 is GTSNPN and CDR2 SVGIG (reference sequence). Trimming removed 5 bases from V and 5 bases from J; junction bases left unmatched: 10. The CDR3 extends over 15 amino acids. The CDR3 DNA reads TGTGCCTGGGGTGCGCCGGGACAGGGTCACAATGAGCAGTTCTTC. Encoded protein: CAWGAPGQGHNEQFF.